The rows below give T cell receptor beta chains drawn from one sample of a study of blood T cell repertoires in COVID-19. Produced via immunoSEQ multiplex PCR; TCRdb's table is partial and in-frame only. The repertoire has around 140,000 clones, roughly 90% of them found once; the top ten carry less than 2.5%. Sequenced material: peripheral blood. These TCRs come from a man between 65 and 79 years old with active COVID-19. Both conserved end residues are trimmed from each CDR3. The D gene is left open where the match is weak. Clone size is given for some rows only: seen once, a few or many times, or a class if the clone is expanded.

V gene,D gene,J gene,clone size,CDR3 protein
TRBV7-9,TRBD2,TRBJ2-3,.,ASSLTRTGTTHTDTQY
TRBV9,.,TRBJ2-3,.,ASSVVGFGTDTQY
TRBV7-3,.,TRBJ2-2,.,ASSLQGIGAGELF
TRBV6-2/TRBV6-3,.,TRBJ1-2,once,ASSYGGYYGYT
TRBV6-2/TRBV6-3,TRBD2,TRBJ2-7,once,ASIYVAGGSYEQY
TRBV28,.,TRBJ2-2,.,ASSFSNTGELF
TRBV28,TRBD1,TRBJ2-5,.,ASRSERGGAGKTQY
TRBV18,.,TRBJ2-7,.,ASSPPARGNIGEQY
TRBV10-2,.,TRBJ2-1,.,ASSEPGNHNEQF
TRBV28,TRBD1,TRBJ1-1,.,ASNKQGTLPGTEAF
TRBV3-1/TRBV3-2,.,TRBJ2-1,.,ASSHRTGSNEQF
TRBV2,TRBD1,TRBJ2-3,.,ASAQTGGADTQY
TRBV5-1,TRBD2,TRBJ2-1,.,ASSPGTSGGQLRNEQF
TRBV28,.,TRBJ2-5,.,ASRDRRETQY
TRBV28,.,TRBJ2-7,.,ASSAPTGFIDEQY
TRBV11-3,.,TRBJ2-3,.,ASSLGLASDTQY
TRBV2,TRBD2,TRBJ2-1,.,ASSDRLAALGEQF
TRBV10-1,.,TRBJ2-1,.,ASSAGASLYNEQF
TRBV27,.,TRBJ2-7,.,ASSLTSPSSYEQY
TRBV27,TRBD2,TRBJ2-7,.,ASSQQGLAGAEQY
TRBV19,.,TRBJ1-5,.,ASSYRQLVSNQPQH
TRBV4-3,TRBD1,TRBJ1-6,.,ASSQEGSGTGSSYNSPLH
TRBV6-5,.,TRBJ1-2,.,ASSILRDSGYT
TRBV5-6,TRBD2,TRBJ2-1,.,ASSLLGEGLNEQF
TRBV5-4,.,TRBJ2-7,.,ASSPARGLEQY
TRBV9,.,TRBJ2-7,.,ASSTRAGPPFDEQY
TRBV5-4,TRBD2,TRBJ2-3,.,ASSGGIAGVTDTQY